This T cell receptor beta chain was identified in a study of cytomegalovirus exposure and HLA in healthy donors. Study information: Assignment to the Caucasian-associated ancestry cluster applied to around 76% of the approximately 370 genotyped donors.

Trimming cost V 4 bases and J 5 bases; bases outside gene matches: 6. The germline V gene has CDR1 SGHNT and CDR2 YYREEE (reference sequence). The CDR3 runs 13 residues. It was with 60 Vbeta and 13 Jbeta primers that the PCR ran. The data were produced by immunoSEQ multiplex PCR, yet TCRdb's version contains in-frame clones alone and is incomplete. The sample holds around 150,000 clones; 70% to 90% are singletons and the top ten take about 9.3%. On this clone: What it recognizes is unknown.

Whole-study results and caveats: Overall, 164 TCR beta chains were annotated as cytomegalovirus-associated.

Sequenced material: PBMCs. J is TRBJ2-7 and V is TRBV5-4; 7 bases are a match to TRBD2. The source is a man aged 18 to 35 in good health and CMV-seropositive. CDR3: CASSPTSNHEQYF. The DNA for the CDR3 is TGTGCCAGCAGCCCGACTAGCAACCACGAGCAGTACTTC.